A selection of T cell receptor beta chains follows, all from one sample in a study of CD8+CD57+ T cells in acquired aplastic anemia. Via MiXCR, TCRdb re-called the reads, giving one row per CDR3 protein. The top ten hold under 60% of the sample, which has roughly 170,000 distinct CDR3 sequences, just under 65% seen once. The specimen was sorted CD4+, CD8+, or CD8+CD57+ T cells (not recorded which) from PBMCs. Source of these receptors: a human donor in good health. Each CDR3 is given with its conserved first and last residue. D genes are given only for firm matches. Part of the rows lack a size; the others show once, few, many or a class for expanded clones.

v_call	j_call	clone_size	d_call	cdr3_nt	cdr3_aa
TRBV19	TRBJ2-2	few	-	TGTGCCAGTTGTCACGGAACCGGGGAGCTGTTTTTT	CASCHGTGELFF
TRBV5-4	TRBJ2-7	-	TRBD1	TGTGCCAGCAGCGGCTCTGCGGACAGGTCCTACGAGCAGTACTTC	CASSGSADRSYEQYF
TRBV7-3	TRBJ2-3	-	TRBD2	TGTGCCAGCAGGCCGGGACTAGCGGGAGTAGCTACGCAGTATTTT	CASRPGLAGVATQYF
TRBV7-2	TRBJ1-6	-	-	TGTGCCAGCAGCTTTTCCAGGGTTGGTTCACCCCTCCACTTT	CASSFSRVGSPLHF
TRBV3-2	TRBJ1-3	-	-	TGTGCCAGCAGCCAAGATTGGGAGGCCATCTCTGGAAACACCATATATTTT	CASSQDWEAISGNTIYF
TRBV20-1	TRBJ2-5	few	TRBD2	TGCAGTGCTAGAACCCACGGGGGGCAAGAGACCCAGTACTTC	CSARTHGGQETQYF
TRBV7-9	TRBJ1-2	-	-	TGTGCCAGCAGCCAAACTAGAGCTAACTATGGCTACACCTTC	CASSQTRANYGYTF
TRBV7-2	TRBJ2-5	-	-	TGTGCCAGCAGCTTAGGGGGACTCCAAGAGACCCAGTACTTC	CASSLGGLQETQYF
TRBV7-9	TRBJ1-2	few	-	TGTGCCAGCAGCCGCTCGCCAGGGCGGGGCTACACCTTC	CASSRSPGRGYTF
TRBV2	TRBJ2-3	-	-	TGTGCCAGCACTCCGCCGGGCGACCCCACAGATACGCAGTATTTT	CASTPPGDPTDTQYF
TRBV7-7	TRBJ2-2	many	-	TGTGCTAGCAGCTTAGAAGGGACCGGGGAGCTGTTTTTT	CASSLEGTGELFF
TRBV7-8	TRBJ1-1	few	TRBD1	TGTGCCAGCAGCTCAGGGACAGTGCCTGAAGCTTTCTTT	CASSSGTVPEAFF
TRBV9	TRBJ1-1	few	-	TGTGCCAGCAGCGTGGGACTTTCGAACACTGAAGCTTTCTTT	CASSVGLSNTEAFF
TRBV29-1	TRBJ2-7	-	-	TGCAGCGTTGGTCAGGGGGGGAACTACGAGCAGTACTTC	CSVGQGGNYEQYF
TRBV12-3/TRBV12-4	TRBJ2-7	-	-	TGTGCCAGCAGCCCCTTGGGTGACGAGCAGTACTTC	CASSPLGDEQYF
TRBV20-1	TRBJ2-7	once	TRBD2	TGCAGTGCGCCGGGACTAGCGGGGAACTACGAGCAGTACTTC	CSAPGLAGNYEQYF
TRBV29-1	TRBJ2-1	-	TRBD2	TGCAGCGCGAGCGGGAGGGGGCCCGGGTCGTACAATGAGCAGTTCTTC	CSASGRGPGSYNEQFF
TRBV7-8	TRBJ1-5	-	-	TGTGCCAGCAGCTTAGAGGGCCGGGAGAATCAGCCCCAGCATTTT	CASSLEGRENQPQHF
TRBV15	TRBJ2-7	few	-	TGTGCCACCAGCAGAGAGGCGGACAGTTCCTACGAGCAGTACTTC	CATSREADSSYEQYF
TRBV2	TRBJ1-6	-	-	TGTGCCAGCAGTAAGACAGGTCCCCTCAATTCACCCCTCCACTTT	CASSKTGPLNSPLHF
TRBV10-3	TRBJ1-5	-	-	TGTGCCATCAGTGAGTCTCCAGGGGATCAGCCCCAGCATTTT	CAISESPGDQPQHF
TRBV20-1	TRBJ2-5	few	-	TGCAGTGCTAGAGATCAGAGGGAGACCCAGTACTTC	CSARDQRETQYF
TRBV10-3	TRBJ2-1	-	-	TGTGCCATCTTACAAGGACTCCCTGGTACTTACAATGAGCAGTTCTTC	CAILQGLPGTYNEQFF
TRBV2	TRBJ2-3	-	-	TGTGCCAGCAGATCAGGGGTCCGGGAGCAGTATTTT	CASRSGVREQYF
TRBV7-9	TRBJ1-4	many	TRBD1	TGTGCCAGCGCAGGGGGCTGGAATGAAAAACTGTTTTTT	CASAGGWNEKLFF
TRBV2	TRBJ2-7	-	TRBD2	TGTGCCAGCAGGGTACTAGCGGGAACCTACGAGCAGTACTTC	CASRVLAGTYEQYF
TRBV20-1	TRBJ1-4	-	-	TGCAGTGCTAGGATGGGGATCGCAACTAATGAAAAACTGTTTTTT	CSARMGIATNEKLFF
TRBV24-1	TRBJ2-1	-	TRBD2	TGTGCCACCAGTTCGGGAGGGTACAATGAGCAGTTCTTC	CATSSGGYNEQFF
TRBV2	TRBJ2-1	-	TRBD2	TGTGCCAGCAGTGAATTGAGCGGGAGCCCCAATGAGCAGTTCTTC	CASSELSGSPNEQFF
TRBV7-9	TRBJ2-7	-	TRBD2	TGTGCCAGCAGCTTAACTCGGGCGGGAGGGTCGTTGGTTTACGAGCAGTACTTC	CASSLTRAGGSLVYEQYF
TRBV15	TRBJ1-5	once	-	TGTGCCACCAGCAGAGATTTTAGGACGCCCAATCAGCCCCAGCATTTT	CATSRDFRTPNQPQHF
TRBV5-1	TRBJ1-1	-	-	TGCGCCAGCAGCTTGGGACACACGACTCCGAACACTGAAGCTTTCTTT	CASSLGHTTPNTEAFF
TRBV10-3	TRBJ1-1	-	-	TGTGCCATCAGCCGGAGACAGTACACTGAAGCTTTCTTT	CAISRRQYTEAFF
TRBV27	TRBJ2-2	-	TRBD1	TGTGCCAGCATCGGACAGGGCTCCGGGGAGCTGTTTTTT	CASIGQGSGELFF
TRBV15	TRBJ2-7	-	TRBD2	TGTGCCACCAGCATCGCCGGGACTACCTACGAGCAGTACTTC	CATSIAGTTYEQYF
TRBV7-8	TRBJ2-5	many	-	TGTGCCAGCAGCTCTACTAAGCCCCGGGCCCCAGGGGAGACCCAGTACTTC	CASSSTKPRAPGETQYF